The clone carrying this TCR beta chain was seen repeatedly, ten times or more. Antigen: not known. The data belong to a study of T cell repertoires in cytomegalovirus infection. Study as a whole: CMV infection plus the matching HLA type was flagged by public TCR beta signatures. Study-wide results and caveats: HLA-C-restricted, CMV-specific TCR beta clonotypes were dominant ex vivo. CMV carriers having the relevant HLA were flagged by cumulative public TCR beta family frequency.

TCRdb reprocessed the reads with MiXCR, giving one entry per CDR3 protein. The sample has about 250,000 distinct CDR3 sequences, under 8.5% seen once. The CDR3 spans 19 residues. Germline assignment: CDR1 LGHNA and CDR2 YSLEER. The V and J ends lost 0 bases and 0 bases, in that order; junction bases with no gene match: 9. The receptor was derived from a human donor in good health (CMV status not recorded). Some clones in this sample may be carry-over from other donors' samples. The chain joins TRBV4-3 to TRBJ2-2; 8 bases line up with TRBD2. Sample: PBMCs. CDR3 in DNA: TGCGCCAGCAGCCAAGATCTCCCGGGACTAGGCTCGAACACCGGGGAGCTGTTTTTT. It specifies CASSQDLPGLGSNTGELFF.